This note documents a single T cell receptor (beta chain) sequence. Its matching antigen is unknown. A much larger clonotype is one base distant, so this may be a read error. This sample is drawn from a study of Graves' ophthalmopathy and Graves' hyperthyroidism. Germline CDR1 reads DFQATT; CDR2 reads SNEGSKA (reference sequence). V shed 3 bases, J shed 1 base, and the junction held 8 bases outside the gene matches. The CDR3 consists of 15 residues. Ophthalmopathy-affected donors exhibited moderate-to-severe activity, CAS ≥3, NOSPECS ≥4, and duration under 3 months. Isolation of PBMCs was performed using 9 to 10 ml of fresh peripheral blood. The sequenced template was RNA, covering the TCR beta CDR3 region. Amplification began with first-round RT-PCR using HTBI primers, then second-round multiplex PCR was performed. TCRdb reanalysed the multiplex PCR reads using MiXCR and keeps one entry per CDR3 protein. The sample lists about 740,000 distinct CDR3 sequences, roughly 41% seen once, with roughly 46% in the top ten.

Study-level points and caveats: The authors also found most expanded thyroid clonotypes above 0.001 frequency in blood.

What was sequenced was peripheral blood. This chain links TRBV20-1 with TRBJ2-5; 7 nucleotides agree with TRBD1. This TCR derives from an adult man with Graves' ophthalmopathy. In DNA, the CDR3 is TGCAGTGCTAGGGGTGGCAGGGGGTTCCAAGAGACCCAGTACTTC. This gives the protein CSARGGRGFQETQYF.